The 6 T cell receptor beta chains below all came from one sample that was sequenced in a study of beta chain features in type 1 diabetes. Reverse transcribing all isolated RNA meant expressed TCRB transcripts were sequenced. Here immunoSEQ multiplex PCR was the method, and the copy in TCRdb shows in-frame clones only, minus some. Seen here are 130,000 or so clones, roughly 9.7% observed once, and the top ten hold 0.65%. The source material was central memory CD4+ T cells from blood. These TCRs come from a woman in her forties in good health.

The sample holds one count of this clone. This chain joins TRBV7-2 and TRBJ2-2; possibly TRBD1 for D (6 bases). Trimming took off 1 base at V and 4 bases at J, with 10 bases between the two ends. The germline CDR1 and CDR2 sequences are SGHTA and FQGNSA. The CDR3 covers 15 residues. CDR3 in amino acids: CASSLGGRRTGELFF. The CDR3 region has the DNA TGTGCCAGCAGCTTAGGGGGGCGACGCACCGGGGAGCTGTTTTTT. Using reference TRBV7-2 and TRBJ2-2 for the parts outside the CDR3, the full variable domain is GAGVSQSPSNKVTEKGKDVELRCDPISGHTALYWYRQSLGQGLEFLIYFQGNSAPDKSGLPSDRFSAERTGGSVSTLTIQRTQQEDSAVYLCASSLGGRRTGELFFGEGSRLTVL.

This clone was detected only a few times. CDR3 coding DNA: TGTGCCAGCTCACCAACGGGACAGGGTGGGTCCAATGAAAAACTGTTTTTT. This gives the protein CASSPTGQGGSNEKLFF. The rearrangement joins TRBV18 to TRBJ1-4; 9 bases line up with TRBD1. Trimming at V came to 2 bases and at J to 5 bases, leaving 9 bases not matched to a gene. Germline CDR1 reads KGHSH; CDR2 reads LQKENI. The CDR3 consists of 17 residues.

This clone showed up just a few times. The V and J genes are TRBV14 and TRBJ2-5; D unclear. V was shortened by 2 bases and J by 1 base, with 5 bases between the two germline ends. CDR1 SGHDN and CDR2 FVKESK come from the germline V gene. The CDR3 runs to 13 residues. This CDR3 reads CASSQRAQETQYF. The CDR3 DNA sequence: TGTGCCAGCAGCCAACGCGCCCAAGAGACCCAGTACTTC. The whole variable domain, filled in from reference TRBV14 and TRBJ2-5, reads EAGVTQFPSHSVIEKGQTVTLRCDPISGHDNLYWYRRVMGKEIKFLLHFVKESKQDESGMPNNRFLAERTGGTYSTLKVQPAELEDSGVYFCASSQRAQETQYFGPGTRLLVL.

In its sample, this clone was seen a few times. The rearrangement uses TRBV10-3 and TRBJ2-1, with D uncertain. CDR1 is ENHRY, CDR2 SYGVKD, per germline. V was pared by 1 base and J by 0 bases, with 10 bases between. This CDR3 has 16 amino acids. CDR3 in DNA: TGTGCCATCAGTGAGTTATCCCCCAGCTCCTACAATGAGCAGTTCTTC. As protein: CAISELSPSSYNEQFF.

V is TRBV5-1 and J is TRBJ2-4, with 11 bases identical to TRBD1. The CDR3 runs to 15 residues. CDR1 is SGHRS, CDR2 YFSETQ, per germline. Losses at the gene ends were 3 bases for V and 9 bases for J; bases not matched to a gene: 8. In DNA, the CDR3 is TGCGCCAGCAGCTCGGGGGACAGGGGGTACAGCATTCAGTACTTC. This translates into CASSSGDRGYSIQYF.

This clone appeared a few times. The chain carries TRBV18 and TRBJ2-3; a weak D match, TRBD1 (6 bases). V gave up 3 bases and J gave up 0 bases, with 13 bases separating them. The germline gives CDR1 KGHSH, CDR2 LQKENI. This CDR3 contains 16 residues. This CDR3 is CASSPRDTISTDTQYF. CDR3 bases: TGTGCCAGCTCACCCCGGGACACGATCAGCACAGATACGCAGTATTTT. Based on the CDR3 plus reference TRBV18 and TRBJ2-3, the full variable domain is NAGVMQNPRHLVRRRGQEARLRCSPMKGHSHVYWYRQLPEEGLKFMVYLQKENIIDESGMPKERFSAEFPKEGPSILRIQQVVRGDSAAYFCASSPRDTISTDTQYFGPGTRLTVL.